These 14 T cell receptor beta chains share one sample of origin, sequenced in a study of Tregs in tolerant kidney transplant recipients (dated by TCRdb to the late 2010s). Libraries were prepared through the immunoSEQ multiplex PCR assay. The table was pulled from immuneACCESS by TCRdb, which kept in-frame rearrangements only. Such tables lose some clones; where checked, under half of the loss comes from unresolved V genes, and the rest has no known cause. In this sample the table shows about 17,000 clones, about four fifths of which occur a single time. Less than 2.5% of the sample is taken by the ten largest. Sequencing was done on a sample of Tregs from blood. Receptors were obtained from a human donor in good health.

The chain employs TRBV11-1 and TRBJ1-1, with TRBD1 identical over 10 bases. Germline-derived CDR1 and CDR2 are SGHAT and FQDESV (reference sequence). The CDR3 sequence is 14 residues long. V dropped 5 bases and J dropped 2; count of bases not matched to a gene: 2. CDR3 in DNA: TGTGCCAGCAGCCGACAGGGGGCTAACACTGAAGCTTTCTTT. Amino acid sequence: CASSRQGANTEAFF.

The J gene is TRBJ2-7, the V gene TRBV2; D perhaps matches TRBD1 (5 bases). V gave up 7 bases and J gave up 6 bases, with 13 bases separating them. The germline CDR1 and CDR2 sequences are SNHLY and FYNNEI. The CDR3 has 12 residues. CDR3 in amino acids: CASNPQGIEQYF. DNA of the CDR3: TGTGCCAGCAACCCCCAGGGCATCGAGCAGTACTTC.

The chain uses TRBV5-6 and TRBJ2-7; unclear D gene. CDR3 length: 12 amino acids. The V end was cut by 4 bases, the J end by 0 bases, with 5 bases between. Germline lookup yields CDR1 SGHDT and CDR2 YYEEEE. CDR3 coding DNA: TGTGCCAGCAGCCTCCTCTCCTACGAGCAGTACTTC. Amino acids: CASSLLSYEQYF.

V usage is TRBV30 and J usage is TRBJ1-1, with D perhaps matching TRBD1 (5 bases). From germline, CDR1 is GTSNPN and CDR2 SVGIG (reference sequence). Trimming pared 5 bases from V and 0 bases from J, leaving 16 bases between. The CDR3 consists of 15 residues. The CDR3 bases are TGTGCCTGGGGGGCTTCAGGGCGCATGAACACTGAAGCTTTCTTT. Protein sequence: CAWGASGRMNTEAFF.

CDR3 protein: CASSLSGQKGDSPLHF. The DNA of the CDR3 is TGCGCCAGCAGCTTGTCGGGACAAAAAGGGGATTCACCCCTCCACTTT. The gene calls are TRBV5-1 and TRBJ1-6; perhaps TRBD1 as D (6 bases). CDR1 is SGHRS and CDR2 is YFSETQ in the germline V gene. V dropped 1 base and J dropped 8 bases, with 16 bases sitting between them. The CDR3 has 16 residues.

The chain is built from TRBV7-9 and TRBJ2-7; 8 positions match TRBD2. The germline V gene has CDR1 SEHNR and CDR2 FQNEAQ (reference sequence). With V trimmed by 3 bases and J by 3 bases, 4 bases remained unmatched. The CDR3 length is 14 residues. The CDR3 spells CASSLGLGRYEQYF. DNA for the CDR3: TGTGCCAGCAGCTTGGGACTAGGGCGCTACGAGCAGTACTTC.

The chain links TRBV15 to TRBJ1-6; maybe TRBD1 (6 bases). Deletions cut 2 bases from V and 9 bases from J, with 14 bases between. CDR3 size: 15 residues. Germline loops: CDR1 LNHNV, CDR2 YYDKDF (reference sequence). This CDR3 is CATSRLTGSASPLHF. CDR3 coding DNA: TGTGCCACCAGCAGACTCACAGGGTCGGCTTCACCCCTCCACTTT.

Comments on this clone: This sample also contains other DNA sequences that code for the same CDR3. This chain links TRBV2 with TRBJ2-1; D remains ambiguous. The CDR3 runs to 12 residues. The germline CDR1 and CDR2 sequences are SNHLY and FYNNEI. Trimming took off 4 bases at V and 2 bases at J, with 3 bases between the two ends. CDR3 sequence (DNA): TGTGCCAGCAGTGCGGCCTACAATGAGCAGTTCTTC. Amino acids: CASSAAYNEQFF.

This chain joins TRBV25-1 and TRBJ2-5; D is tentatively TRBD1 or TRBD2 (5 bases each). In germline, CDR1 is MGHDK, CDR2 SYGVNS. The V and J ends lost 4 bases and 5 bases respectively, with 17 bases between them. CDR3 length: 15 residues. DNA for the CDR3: TGTGCCAGCAGTGGTGGGGACCGGCGATGGGAGACCCAGTACTTC. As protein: CASSGGDRRWETQYF.

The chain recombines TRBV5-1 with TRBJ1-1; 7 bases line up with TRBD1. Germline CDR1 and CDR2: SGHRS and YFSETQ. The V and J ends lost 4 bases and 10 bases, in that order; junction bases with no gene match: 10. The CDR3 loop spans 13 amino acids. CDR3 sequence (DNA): TGCGCCAGCAGCCCTGACAGGGCGAAGCGAGCTTTCTTT. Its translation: CASSPDRAKRAFF. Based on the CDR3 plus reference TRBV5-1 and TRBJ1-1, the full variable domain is KAGVTQTPRYLIKTRGQQVTLSCSPISGHRSVSWYQQTPGQGLQFLFEYFSETQRNKGNFPGRFSGRQFSNSRSEMNVSTLELGDSALYLCASSPDRAKRAFFGQGTRLTVV.

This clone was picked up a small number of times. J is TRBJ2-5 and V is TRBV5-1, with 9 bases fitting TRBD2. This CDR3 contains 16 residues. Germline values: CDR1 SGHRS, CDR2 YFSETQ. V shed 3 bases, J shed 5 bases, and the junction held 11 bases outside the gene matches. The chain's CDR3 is CASSWRPTSGEETQYF. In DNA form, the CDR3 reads TGCGCCAGCAGCTGGAGACCGACTAGCGGTGAGGAGACCCAGTACTTC.

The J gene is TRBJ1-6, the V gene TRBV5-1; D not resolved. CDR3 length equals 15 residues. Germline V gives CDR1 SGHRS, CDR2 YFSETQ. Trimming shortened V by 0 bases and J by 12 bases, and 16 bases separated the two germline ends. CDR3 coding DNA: TGCGCCAGCAGCTTGGGGGCACCGTTCGTTCAACCCCTCCACTTT. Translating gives CASSLGAPFVQPLHF.

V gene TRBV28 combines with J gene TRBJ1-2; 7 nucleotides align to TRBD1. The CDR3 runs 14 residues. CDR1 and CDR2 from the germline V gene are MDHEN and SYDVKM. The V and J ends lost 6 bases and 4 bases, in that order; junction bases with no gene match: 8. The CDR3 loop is CASSIQGSIYGYTF. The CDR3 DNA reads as TGTGCCAGCAGCATACAGGGGAGTATCTATGGCTACACCTTC.

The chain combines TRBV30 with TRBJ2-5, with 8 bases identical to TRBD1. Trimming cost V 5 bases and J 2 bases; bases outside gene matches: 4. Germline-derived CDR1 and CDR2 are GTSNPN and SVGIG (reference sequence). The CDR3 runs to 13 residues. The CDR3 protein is CAWSRDRQETQYF. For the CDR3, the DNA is TGTGCCTGGTCCCGGGACAGGCAAGAGACCCAGTACTTC. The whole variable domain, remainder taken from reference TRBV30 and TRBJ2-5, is SQTIHQWPATLVQPVGSPLSLECTVEGTSNPNLYWYRQAAGRGLQLLFYSVGIGQISSEVPQNLSASRPQDRQFILSSKKLLLSDSGFYLCAWSRDRQETQYFGPGTRLLVL.